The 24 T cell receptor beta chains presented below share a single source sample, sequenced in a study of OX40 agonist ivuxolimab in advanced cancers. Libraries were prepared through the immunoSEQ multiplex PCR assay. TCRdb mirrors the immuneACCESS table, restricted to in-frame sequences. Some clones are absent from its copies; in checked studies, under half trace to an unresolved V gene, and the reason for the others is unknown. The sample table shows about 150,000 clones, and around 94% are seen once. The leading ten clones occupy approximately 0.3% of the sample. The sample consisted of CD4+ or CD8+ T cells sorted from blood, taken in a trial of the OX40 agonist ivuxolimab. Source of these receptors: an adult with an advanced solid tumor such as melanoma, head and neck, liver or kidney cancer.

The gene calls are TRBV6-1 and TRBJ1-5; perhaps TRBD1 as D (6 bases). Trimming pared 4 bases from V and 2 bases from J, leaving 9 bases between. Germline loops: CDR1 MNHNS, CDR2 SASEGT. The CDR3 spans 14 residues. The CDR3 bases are TGTGCCAGCAGTGCACAGGGTCGCAATCAGCCCCAGCATTTT. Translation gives CASSAQGRNQPQHF.

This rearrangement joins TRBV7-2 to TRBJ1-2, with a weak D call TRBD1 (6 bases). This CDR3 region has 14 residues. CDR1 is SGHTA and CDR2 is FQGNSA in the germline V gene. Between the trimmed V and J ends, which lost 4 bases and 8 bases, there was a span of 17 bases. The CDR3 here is CASSWTSQGWGYTF. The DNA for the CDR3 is TGTGCCAGCAGCTGGACCTCACAGGGTTGGGGCTACACCTTC.

CDR3 region: CASSQSGQGVTEAFF. For the CDR3, the DNA is TGTGCCAGCAGTCAATCAGGACAGGGGGTGACTGAAGCTTTCTTT. This chain connects TRBV9 to TRBJ1-1; TRBD1 matches at 10 bases. The trim removed 5 bases at V and 5 bases at J, leaving 9 bases unmatched. The CDR3 sequence is 15 residues long. Germline V gene data show CDR1 as SGDLS and CDR2 as YYNGEE.

CDR3 sequence: CSVKTANTEAFF. CDR3 DNA: TGCAGCGTTAAGACAGCAAACACTGAAGCTTTCTTT. The chain recombines TRBV29-1 with TRBJ1-1; possibly TRBD1 for D (5 bases). Trimming took 5 bases from V and 2 from J, leaving 9 bases between them. This CDR3 spans 12 amino acids. Germline CDR1 SQVTM, CDR2 ANQGSEA.

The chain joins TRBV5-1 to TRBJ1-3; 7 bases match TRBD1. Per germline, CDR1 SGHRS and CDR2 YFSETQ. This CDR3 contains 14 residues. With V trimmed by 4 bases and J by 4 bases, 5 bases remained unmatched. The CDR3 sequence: CASSVQGQGNTIYF. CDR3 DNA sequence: TGCGCCAGCAGCGTACAGGGGCAGGGAAACACCATATATTTT.

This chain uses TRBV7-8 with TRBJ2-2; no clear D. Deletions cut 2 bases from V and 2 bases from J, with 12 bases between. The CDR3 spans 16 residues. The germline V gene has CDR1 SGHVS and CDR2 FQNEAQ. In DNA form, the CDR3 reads TGTGCCAGCAGCTTAAATTTCCCAGGAAACACCGGGGAGCTGTTTTTT. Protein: CASSLNFPGNTGELFF.

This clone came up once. As DNA, the CDR3 is TGTGCCAGCAGCTTAGTAGCGGTGCCTAACTATGGCTACACCTTC. Encoded protein: CASSLVAVPNYGYTF. This chain uses TRBV7-2 with TRBJ1-2; unclear D gene. CDR1 is SGHTA, CDR2 FQGNSA, per germline. V lost 1 base and J lost 0, with 9 bases in between. The CDR3 is 15 amino acids.

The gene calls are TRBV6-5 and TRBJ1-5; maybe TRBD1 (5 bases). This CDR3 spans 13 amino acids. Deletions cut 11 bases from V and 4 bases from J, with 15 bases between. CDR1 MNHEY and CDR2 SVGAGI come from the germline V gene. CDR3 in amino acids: CASRNRYNQPQHF. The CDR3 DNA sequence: TGTGCCTCCCGGAACAGGTATAATCAGCCCCAGCATTTT.

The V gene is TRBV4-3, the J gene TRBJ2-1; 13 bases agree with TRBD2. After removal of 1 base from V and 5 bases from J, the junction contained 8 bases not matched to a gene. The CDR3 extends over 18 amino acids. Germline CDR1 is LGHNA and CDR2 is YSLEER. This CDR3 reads CASSQATPGLAGNNEQFF. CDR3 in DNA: TGCGCCAGCAGCCAAGCCACGCCGGGACTAGCGGGGAACAATGAGCAGTTCTTC.

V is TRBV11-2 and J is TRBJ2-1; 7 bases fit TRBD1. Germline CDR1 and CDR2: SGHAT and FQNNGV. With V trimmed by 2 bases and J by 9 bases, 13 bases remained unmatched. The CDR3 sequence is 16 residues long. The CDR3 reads CASSLPARGHWGEQFF. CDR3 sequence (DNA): TGTGCCAGCAGCTTACCAGCTAGGGGGCATTGGGGTGAGCAGTTCTTC.

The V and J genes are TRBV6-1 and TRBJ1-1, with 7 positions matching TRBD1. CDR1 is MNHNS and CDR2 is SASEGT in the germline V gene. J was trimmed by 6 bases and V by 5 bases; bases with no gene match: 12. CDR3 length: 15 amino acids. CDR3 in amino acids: CASSSYRGRVAEAFF. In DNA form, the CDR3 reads TGTGCCAGCAGTTCTTACAGGGGCAGAGTTGCTGAAGCTTTCTTT.

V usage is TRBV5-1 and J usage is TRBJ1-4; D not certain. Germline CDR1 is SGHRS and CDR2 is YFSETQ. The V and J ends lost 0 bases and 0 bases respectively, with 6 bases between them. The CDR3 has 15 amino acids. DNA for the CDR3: TGCGCCAGCAGCTTGGCTGGGACAACTAATGAAAAACTGTTTTTT. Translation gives CASSLAGTTNEKLFF.

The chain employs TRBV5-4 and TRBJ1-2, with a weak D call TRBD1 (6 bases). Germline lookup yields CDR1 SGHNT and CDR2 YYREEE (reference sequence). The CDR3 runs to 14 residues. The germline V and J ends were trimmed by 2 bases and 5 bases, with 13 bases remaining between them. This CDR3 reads CASSFSGVRYGYTF. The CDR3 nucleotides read TGTGCCAGCAGCTTTTCAGGGGTGCGGTATGGCTACACCTTC.

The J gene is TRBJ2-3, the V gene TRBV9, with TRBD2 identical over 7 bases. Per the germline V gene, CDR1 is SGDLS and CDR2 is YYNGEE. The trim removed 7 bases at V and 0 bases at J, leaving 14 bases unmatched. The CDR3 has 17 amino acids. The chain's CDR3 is CASAFYSGSWSTDTQYF. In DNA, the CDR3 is TGTGCCAGCGCGTTTTATAGCGGGTCCTGGAGCACAGATACGCAGTATTTT.

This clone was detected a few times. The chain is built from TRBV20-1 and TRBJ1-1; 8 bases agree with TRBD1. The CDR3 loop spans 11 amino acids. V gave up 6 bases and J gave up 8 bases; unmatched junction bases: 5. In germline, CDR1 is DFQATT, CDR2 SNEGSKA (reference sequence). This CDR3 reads CSAKGDREAFF. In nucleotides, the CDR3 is TGCAGTGCCAAGGGGGACAGGGAAGCTTTCTTT.

The chain's CDR3 is CASSIRDYGYTF. The DNA of the CDR3 is TGTGCCAGTAGTATCAGGGACTATGGCTACACCTTC. The chain has TRBV19 and TRBJ1-2, with a weak D call TRBD1 (5 bases). Trimming removed 3 bases from V and 3 bases from J, with 5 bases in between. Looked up from germline, CDR1 is LNHDA and CDR2 is SQIVND (reference sequence). The CDR3 contains 12 residues.

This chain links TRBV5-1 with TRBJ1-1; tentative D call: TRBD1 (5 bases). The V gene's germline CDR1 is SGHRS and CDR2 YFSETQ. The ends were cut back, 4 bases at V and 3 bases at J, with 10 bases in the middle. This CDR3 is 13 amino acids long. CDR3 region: CASSRGIDTEAFF. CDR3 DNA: TGCGCCAGCAGCCGGGGCATTGACACTGAAGCTTTCTTT.

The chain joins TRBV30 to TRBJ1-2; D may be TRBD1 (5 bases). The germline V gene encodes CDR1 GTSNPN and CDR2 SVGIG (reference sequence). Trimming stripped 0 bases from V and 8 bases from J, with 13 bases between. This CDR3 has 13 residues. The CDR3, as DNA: TGTGCCTGGAGTGTAGGGACGGCCGGAGGCTACACCTTC. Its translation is CAWSVGTAGGYTF.

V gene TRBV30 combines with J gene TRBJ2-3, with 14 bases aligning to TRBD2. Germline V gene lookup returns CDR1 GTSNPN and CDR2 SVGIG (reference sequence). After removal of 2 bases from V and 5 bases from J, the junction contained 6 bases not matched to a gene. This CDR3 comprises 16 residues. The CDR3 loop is CAWSTGLAGVEDTQYF. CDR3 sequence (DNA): TGTGCCTGGAGTACGGGACTAGCGGGAGTGGAAGATACGCAGTATTTT.

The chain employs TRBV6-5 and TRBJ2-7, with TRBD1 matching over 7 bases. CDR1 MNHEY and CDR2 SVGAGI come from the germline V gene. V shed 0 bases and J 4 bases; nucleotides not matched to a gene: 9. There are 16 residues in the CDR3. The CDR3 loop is CASSYSRTGRQYEQYF. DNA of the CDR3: TGTGCCAGCAGTTACTCTCGGACAGGTCGCCAATACGAGCAGTACTTC.

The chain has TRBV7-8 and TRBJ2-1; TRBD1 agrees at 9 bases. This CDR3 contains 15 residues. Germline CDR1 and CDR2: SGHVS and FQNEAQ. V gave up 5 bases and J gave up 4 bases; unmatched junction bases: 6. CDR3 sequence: CASSIRDRAYNEQFF. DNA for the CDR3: TGTGCCAGCAGCATCCGGGACAGGGCGTACAATGAGCAGTTCTTC. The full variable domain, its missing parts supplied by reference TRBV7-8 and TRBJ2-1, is GAGVSQSPRYKVAKRGQDVALRCDPISGHVSLFWYQQALGQGPEFLTYFQNEAQLDKSGLPSDRFFAERPEGSVSTLKIQRTQQEDSAVYLCASSIRDRAYNEQFFGPGTRLTVL.

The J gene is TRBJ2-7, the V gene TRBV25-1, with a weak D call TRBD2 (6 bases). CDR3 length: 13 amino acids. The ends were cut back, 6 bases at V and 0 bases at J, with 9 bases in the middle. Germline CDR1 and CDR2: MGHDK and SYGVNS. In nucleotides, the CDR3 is TGTGCCAGCAGGGAGGGATCCTCCTACGAGCAGTACTTC. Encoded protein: CASREGSSYEQYF.

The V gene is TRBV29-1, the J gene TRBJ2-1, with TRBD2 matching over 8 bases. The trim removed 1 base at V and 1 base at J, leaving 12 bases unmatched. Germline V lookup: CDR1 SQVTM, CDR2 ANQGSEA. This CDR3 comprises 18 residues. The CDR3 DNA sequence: TGCAGCGTTGAAGCCCCGGGGGAGCGGGAGTGGTCCTACAATGAGCAGTTCTTC. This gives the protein CSVEAPGEREWSYNEQFF.

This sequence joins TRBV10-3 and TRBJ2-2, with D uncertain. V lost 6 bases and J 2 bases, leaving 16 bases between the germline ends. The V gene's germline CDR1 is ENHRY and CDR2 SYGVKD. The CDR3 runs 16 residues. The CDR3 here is CAISPLDPYNTGELFF. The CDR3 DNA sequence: TGTGCCATCAGCCCCCTTGACCCCTATAACACCGGGGAGCTGTTTTTT.